This T cell receptor (beta chain) appears in the sequencing data of a study of patients and donors after allogeneic stem cell transplantation. TCRdb used MiXCR to reprocess the RT-PCR reads, holding one entry per CDR3 protein. The table has about a million distinct CDR3 sequences, roughly 18% seen once. The table lists this clonotype with a few counts. The sequencing sample was made of blood, either unsorted or a sorted T cell fraction (not recorded which). The source of this sequence is a human donor who was either an allogeneic HSCT recipient or a stem cell or donor lymphocyte infusion donor (not recorded which). It is not recorded whose cells these are; they may come from a transplant donor.

CDR3 coding DNA: TGTGCCATCGGGGGGACTAGCGGGGGGGCAAGTGAGCAGTTCTTC. The encoded protein is CAIGGTSGGASEQFF. The chain is built from TRBV10-3 and TRBJ2-1, with TRBD2 matching 16 bases. V shed 8 bases and J 9 bases; nucleotides not matched to a gene: 7. Germline CDR1 is ENHRY and CDR2 is SYGVKD. The CDR3 contains 15 residues.